This T cell receptor (beta chain) was documented in a study of tumor and adjacent non-tumor tissue in lung cancer. Overall study context: Some 4.2 million productive TCRbeta reads were obtained per sample on average. Study-wide findings and caveats: Significantly higher TCR diversity was found in tumor than normal lung.

A modified ARM-PCR protocol with three rounds of nested PCR amplified TCRbeta. Each CDR3 protein gets one entry after TCRdb re-called the multiplex PCR reads with MiXCR. The sample consists of about 100,000 distinct CDR3 sequences, around three fifths of them appearing once. Germline V gene lookup returns CDR1 DFQATT and CDR2 SNEGSKA (reference sequence). The CDR3 spans 16 residues. The template was RNA from unsorted bulk tissue. More than 3 cm separated this lung sample from the edge of the tumor. Donors were chemotherapy-naive, newly diagnosed lung cancer surgical patients in China, August–late 2014. With regard to this clonotype: Antigen specificity is unknown.

V and J are TRBV20-1 and TRBJ2-3; 8 positions match TRBD2. The sequenced sample consisted of distant non-tumor lung tissue. The sequence was obtained from a man between 25 and 39 years old with non-small cell lung cancer. This CDR3 reads CRVRDWTSWGADTQYF. In DNA form, the CDR3 reads TGCAGAGTTAGAGATTGGACTAGCTGGGGGGCAGATACGCAGTATTTT.